The 21 T cell receptor beta chains below were found in one sample sequenced in a study of blood T cell repertoires in COVID-19. Using immunoSEQ multiplex PCR, the repertoire was profiled, and TCRdb retains in-frame clones only, with some absent. The sample shows 130,000 to 150,000 clones, 80% to 90% of them seen only once. Source material: peripheral blood. These receptors were obtained from a woman in her 50s with acute or convalescent COVID-19.

The J gene is TRBJ1-5, the V gene TRBV2, with D maybe TRBD1 (5 bases). V was cut by 6 bases and J by 6 bases, with 12 bases left in between. CDR3 length: 13 amino acids. The V gene's germline CDR1 is SNHLY and CDR2 FYNNEI. CDR3 coding DNA: TGTGCCAGCAGGCGGGACTCGGGTCAGCCCCAGCATTTT. Its protein product is CASRRDSGQPQHF.

The chain joins TRBV2 to TRBJ2-1; maybe TRBD2 (5 bases). With 6 bases removed from V and 3 bases from J, the gap between germline ends came to 9 bases. This CDR3 contains 13 residues. CDR1 and CDR2 from the germline V gene are SNHLY and FYNNEI. The CDR3 bases are TGTGCCAGCAGGGACTCAAGCTACAATGAGCAGTTCTTC. This translates into CASRDSSYNEQFF.

The genes are TRBV7-9 and TRBJ2-4; D may be TRBD1 (7 bases). V was trimmed by 5 bases and J by 0 bases, leaving 14 bases between them. Germline-derived CDR1 and CDR2 are SEHNR and FQNEAQ (reference sequence). CDR3 length: 16 residues. The CDR3 loop reads CASSPRDSRAKNIQYF. Here the CDR3 DNA reads TGTGCCAGCAGCCCGCGGGACAGTAGAGCCAAAAACATTCAGTACTTC.

The V gene is TRBV13, the J gene TRBJ2-1; 16 nucleotides match TRBD2. CDR3 length equals 17 residues. Germline CDR1 and CDR2: PRHDT and FYEKMQ (reference sequence). The ends lost 2 bases at V and 8 bases at J; junction bases unmatched: 6. CDR3 DNA sequence: TGTGCCAGCAGCTTATCCATAGGGACTAGCGGGAGGGATGAGCAGTTCTTC. It codes for CASSLSIGTSGRDEQFF.

J is TRBJ1-4 and V is TRBV5-1; 9 positions agree with TRBD1. After removal of 0 bases from V and 1 base from J, the junction contained 1 base not matched to a gene. The CDR3 runs 16 residues. The germline CDR1 and CDR2 sequences are SGHRS and YFSETQ. The CDR3 region has the DNA TGCGCCAGCAGCTTGGGGGACAGGGTAACTAATGAAAAACTGTTTTTT. It encodes CASSLGDRVTNEKLFF.

The genes are TRBV28 and TRBJ1-5; 7 bases match TRBD1. This CDR3 has 15 residues. V lost 6 bases to trimming and J lost 4 bases; unmatched junction nucleotides: 9. Germline values: CDR1 MDHEN, CDR2 SYDVKM. The CDR3 sequence is CASRFADRANQPQHF. The CDR3 DNA reads TGTGCCAGCAGATTCGCTGACAGGGCTAATCAGCCCCAGCATTTT.

The V gene is TRBV19, the J gene TRBJ1-5; D may be TRBD1 (5 bases). Trimming took off 3 bases at V and 1 base at J, with 10 bases between the two ends. CDR3 length: 15 amino acids. CDR1 and CDR2 from the germline V gene are LNHDA and SQIVND (reference sequence). The CDR3 sequence is CASSIQGISNQPQHF. CDR3 bases: TGTGCCAGTAGTATTCAGGGTATAAGCAATCAGCCCCAGCATTTT.

V usage is TRBV20-1 and J usage is TRBJ2-2, with D possibly being TRBD2 (6 bases). The CDR3 length is 15 residues. V was cut by 3 bases and J by 6 bases, with 17 bases left in between. CDR1 is DFQATT and CDR2 is SNEGSKA in the germline V gene (reference sequence). The CDR3 reads CSASWRDGTAGELFF. The CDR3 DNA reads TGCAGTGCTAGTTGGCGGGATGGGACGGCCGGGGAGCTGTTTTTT.

This chain joins TRBV2 and TRBJ1-2; a possible D gene is TRBD1 (6 bases). V lost 6 bases and J 8 bases, leaving 19 bases between the germline ends. CDR1 and CDR2 from the germline V gene are SNHLY and FYNNEI. The CDR3 runs 14 residues. The DNA of the CDR3 is TGTGCCAGCAGCCTCCGACAGGCTCGGAACGGCTACACCTTC. It is translated as CASSLRQARNGYTF. Using reference TRBV2 and TRBJ1-2 for the parts outside the CDR3, the full variable domain is EPEVTQTPSHQVTQMGQEVILRCVPISNHLYFYWYRQILGQKVEFLVSFYNNEISEKSEIFDDQFSVERPDGSNFTLKIRSTKLEDSAMYFCASSLRQARNGYTFGSGTRLTVV.

This clone is a singleton in its sample. The chain recombines TRBV11-3 with TRBJ2-1; no clear D. The CDR3 is made up of 13 amino acids. The ends were cut back, 5 bases at V and 4 bases at J, with 9 bases in the middle. The germline V gene has CDR1 SGHNT and CDR2 YENEEA. The CDR3 DNA follows: TGTGCCAGCAGCCAAGAGGCGTACAATGAGCAGTTCTTC. Encoded protein: CASSQEAYNEQFF.

CDR3 coding DNA: TGTGCCAGCAGCCCAAAAGGACAGGGGGCTGAAAAACTGTTTTTT. Protein product: CASSPKGQGAEKLFF. The chain recombines TRBV9 with TRBJ1-4; TRBD1 matches 11 bases. V shed 4 bases and J 7 bases; nucleotides not matched to a gene: 6. The CDR3 runs 15 residues. CDR1 is SGDLS, CDR2 YYNGEE, per germline.

The chain combines TRBV7-8 with TRBJ2-7, with 10 bases lining up with TRBD2. Per germline, CDR1 SGHVS and CDR2 FQNEAQ. Trimming at V came to 4 bases and at J to 3 bases, leaving 15 bases not matched to a gene. The CDR3 is 18 residues long. The CDR3 nucleotides are TGTGCCAGCAGCTCACCCCCCCGGACTAGCGGCCACAACTACGAGCAGTACTTC. Translating it yields CASSSPPRTSGHNYEQYF.

The chain is built from TRBV19 and TRBJ1-4; 8 positions agree with TRBD1. The V segment lost 7 bases and the J segment 4 bases; nucleotides outside the gene matches: 5. CDR3 length: 14 residues. Germline V gene data show CDR1 as LNHDA and CDR2 as SQIVND (reference sequence). In nucleotides, the CDR3 is TGTGCCAGTACCCCGGACAGGGTTAATGAAAAACTGTTTTTT. Its translation is CASTPDRVNEKLFF.

Many counts were recorded for this clone. The chain recombines TRBV19 with TRBJ2-7; 12 positions agree with TRBD1. The CDR3 has 15 amino acids. V lost 6 bases and J lost 0; bases outside the gene matches: 3. In germline, CDR1 is LNHDA, CDR2 SQIVND (reference sequence). The CDR3 bases are TGTGCCAGTAGGGGACAGGGGGCGTACTCCTACGAGCAGTACTTC. Protein sequence: CASRGQGAYSYEQYF.

V usage is TRBV10-1 and J usage is TRBJ2-7; tentative D call: TRBD1 (5 bases). From germline, CDR1 is WNHNN and CDR2 SYGVQD (reference sequence). The CDR3 extends over 16 amino acids. V was clipped by 4 bases and J by 0 bases, with 16 bases between them. CDR3 nucleotide sequence: TGCGCCAGCAGTGCTAACAGGCTTGAGAGCTCCTACGAGCAGTACTTC. The encoded protein is CASSANRLESSYEQYF.

V gene TRBV6-5 combines with J gene TRBJ2-2, with D perhaps matching TRBD1 (6 bases). Germline V lookup: CDR1 MNHEY, CDR2 SVGAGI. The CDR3 is 14 amino acids. The ends were cut back, 2 bases at V and 7 bases at J, with 11 bases in the middle. The DNA of the CDR3 is TGTGCCAGCAGTTACCGGCAGGGGAACGGGGAGCTGTTTTTT. Its translation is CASSYRQGNGELFF.

This chain links TRBV3-1 (or the pseudogene TRBV3-2) with TRBJ2-1; tentatively, D is TRBD2 (6 bases). V was trimmed by 0 bases and J by 3 bases, leaving 18 bases between them. The germline V gene has CDR1 LGHDT and CDR2 YNNKEL (reference sequence). This CDR3 has 18 residues. The CDR3 is CASSQDSGGYWDYNEQFF. CDR3 nucleotides: TGTGCCAGCAGCCAAGATTCCGGGGGATATTGGGACTACAATGAGCAGTTCTTC.

The chain combines TRBV13 with TRBJ2-1; TRBD1 might be the D (5 bases). The CDR3 length is 11 residues. Trimming removed 5 bases from V and 8 bases from J, with 7 bases in between. Germline values: CDR1 PRHDT, CDR2 FYEKMQ (reference sequence). CDR3 amino acids: CASSMTDEQFF. In DNA form, the CDR3 reads TGTGCCAGCAGCATGACAGATGAGCAGTTCTTC.

V gene TRBV19 combines with J gene TRBJ1-6; the D is unclear. The CDR3 has 13 residues. Trimming left V 7 bases short and J 9 bases short, with 13 bases between. From germline, CDR1 is LNHDA and CDR2 SQIVND (reference sequence). CDR3 residues: CASTPEVSSPLHF. CDR3 bases: TGTGCCAGTACCCCAGAGGTTTCTTCACCCCTCCACTTT.

The V gene is TRBV6-4, the J gene TRBJ1-5, with 10 bases fitting TRBD1. V lost 8 bases to trimming and J lost 0 bases; unmatched junction nucleotides: 13. The germline V gene has CDR1 MRHNA and CDR2 SNTAGT. The CDR3 runs 18 residues. The CDR3 nucleotides are TGTGCCAGCTTCCGCGGGACAGGGGAGTCCTATAGCAATCAGCCCCAGCATTTT. It encodes CASFRGTGESYSNQPQHF.

The genes are TRBV10-2 and TRBJ1-4, with 8 bases fitting TRBD1. This CDR3 contains 15 residues. The V and J ends lost 2 bases and 7 bases, in that order; junction bases with no gene match: 6. CDR1 and CDR2 (germline): WSHSY, SAAADI. In DNA, the CDR3 is TGCGCCAGCAGTGAGCAGGGGGCAAGTGCTGAAAAACTGTTTTTT. Protein sequence: CASSEQGASAEKLFF.